Following are 22 T cell receptor beta chains from one sample sequenced in a study of OX40 agonist ivuxolimab in advanced cancers. Receptors were amplified or captured by the immunoSEQ multiplex PCR assay. Here the immuneACCESS table is served through TCRdb, limited to in-frame sequences with V and J called. Missing clones are a known gap in these copies; in checked studies unresolved V genes cover under half, and the rest lacks a known reason. The sample table records about 62,000 clones; 80% to 95% of these occur just once. 13% of the sample is in the top ten clones. Sequencing used CD4+ or CD8+ T cells sorted from blood, obtained in a trial of the OX40 agonist ivuxolimab. The source is an adult with an advanced solid tumor such as melanoma, head and neck, liver or kidney cancer.

V usage is TRBV13 and J usage is TRBJ2-2; 12 bases are shared with TRBD1. V was clipped by 5 bases and J by 0 bases; unmatched bases: 13. The germline V gene encodes CDR1 PRHDT and CDR2 FYEKMQ (reference sequence). This CDR3 spans 20 amino acids. The CDR3 spells CASSTKGGQGAVPNTGELFF. The DNA of the CDR3 is TGTGCCAGCAGCACAAAGGGGGGACAGGGGGCGGTTCCGAACACCGGGGAGCTGTTTTTT.

The J gene is TRBJ1-1, the V gene TRBV27, with a tentative D call TRBD1 (6 bases). There are 15 residues in the CDR3. In germline, CDR1 is MNHEY, CDR2 SMNVEV (reference sequence). Trimming took 2 bases from V and 1 from J, leaving 11 bases between them. The CDR3 nucleotides read TGTGCCAGCAGTTTAGGGGGCCTTACGAACACTGAAGCTTTCTTT. It encodes CASSLGGLTNTEAFF.

The chain recombines TRBV6-6 with TRBJ1-1; D call uncertain. Germline V gene data show CDR1 as MNHNY and CDR2 as SVGAGI (reference sequence). The CDR3 sequence is 13 residues long. Deletions cut 0 bases from V and 7 bases from J, with 9 bases between. CDR3 bases: TGTGCCAGCAGTTACTCAATGGCGGTTGAAGCTTTCTTT. Residues: CASSYSMAVEAFF.

The J gene is TRBJ2-7, the V gene TRBV6-1; D remains unclear. The V gene lost 4 bases and the J gene lost 3 bases, with 10 bases spanning the gap. The germline gives CDR1 MNHNS, CDR2 SASEGT. The CDR3 runs 13 residues. CDR3 in amino acids: CASSGARFYEQYF. The CDR3 DNA is TGTGCCAGCAGTGGCGCTAGATTCTACGAGCAGTACTTC.

V usage is TRBV2 and J usage is TRBJ2-4, with a tentative D call TRBD1 (6 bases). V lost 2 bases and J 1 base, leaving 12 bases between the germline ends. The CDR3 is 16 residues long. CDR1 is SNHLY, CDR2 FYNNEI, per germline. This chain's CDR3 is CASSESGGAAKNIQYF. The CDR3 DNA reads as TGTGCCAGCAGTGAAAGTGGGGGCGCGGCCAAAAACATTCAGTACTTC. The entire variable domain, with the rest obtained from reference TRBV2 and TRBJ2-4, is as follows: EPEVTQTPSHQVTQMGQEVILRCVPISNHLYFYWYRQILGQKVEFLVSFYNNEISEKSEIFDDQFSVERPDGSNFTLKIRSTKLEDSAMYFCASSESGGAAKNIQYFGAGTRLSVL.

The rearrangement joins TRBV5-6 to TRBJ2-3; D gene ambiguous. V lost 1 base, J lost 1 base, and 7 bases lay in between. The CDR3 loop spans 14 amino acids. The germline CDR1 and CDR2 sequences are SGHDT and YYEEEE. The CDR3 nucleotides are TGTGCCAGCAGCTTGTGGGCCCGCACAGATACGCAGTATTTT. Residues: CASSLWARTDTQYF.

V and J are TRBV4-1 and TRBJ2-7; 10 nucleotides line up with TRBD1. The CDR3 extends over 15 amino acids. Germline V gene data show CDR1 as MGHRA and CDR2 as YSYEKL. The trim removed 2 bases at V and 5 bases at J, leaving 6 bases unmatched. The CDR3 sequence is CASSQPGTGDNEQYF. The DNA of the CDR3 is TGCGCCAGCAGCCAACCCGGGACAGGGGATAACGAGCAGTACTTC.

The rearrangement links TRBV6-5 to TRBJ1-2, with D possibly matching TRBD1 (6 bases). The CDR3 extends over 14 amino acids. Trimming stripped 3 bases from V and 3 bases from J, with 11 bases between. From germline, CDR1 is MNHEY and CDR2 SVGAGI. CDR3 loop: CASSYRSGDYGYTF. DNA of the CDR3: TGTGCCAGCAGTTATAGGTCAGGGGACTATGGCTACACCTTC.

For this clone: A junction boundary mismatches the germline segment, possibly from a read error. The chain employs TRBV4-2 and TRBJ1-1; a weak D match, TRBD1 (6 bases). The CDR3 extends over 13 amino acids. Germline CDR1 LGHNA, CDR2 YNFKEQ. The CDR3 DNA sequence: TGTGCCAGCAGCGAAGACAGGCCCACTGAAGCTTTCTTT. Residues: CASSEDRPTEAFF.

The chain employs TRBV11-2 and TRBJ1-1; 10 nucleotides line up with TRBD1. CDR3 length: 15 amino acids. The V gene's germline CDR1 is SGHAT and CDR2 FQNNGV. V was clipped by 3 bases and J by 5 bases; unmatched bases: 6. In DNA, the CDR3 is TGTGCCAGCAGCTTCCCCGGGACAGGGGATACTGAAGCTTTCTTT. Its translation is CASSFPGTGDTEAFF.

The rearrangement uses TRBV19 and TRBJ1-5, with D perhaps TRBD1 (5 bases). V gave up 10 bases and J gave up 7 bases, with 17 bases separating them. This CDR3 is built from 13 residues. CDR1 is LNHDA, CDR2 SQIVND, per germline (reference sequence). The CDR3 DNA reads as TGTGCCACGGAGACAGTTTTAGGACAGCCCCAGCATTTT. Its translation: CATETVLGQPQHF.

The rearrangement uses TRBV5-4 and TRBJ2-7; D not certain. The CDR3 is 13 residues long. Trimming cost V 4 bases and J 0 bases, with 8 bases left between them. Per the germline V gene, CDR1 is SGHNT and CDR2 is YYREEE (reference sequence). The CDR3 is CASSTRSSYEQYF. CDR3 DNA: TGTGCCAGCAGCACAAGGAGCTCCTACGAGCAGTACTTC.

CDR3 in DNA: TGTGCCAGCAGCCAACGTGGACAGGGGATTGGCACTGAAGCTTTCTTT. Its protein is CASSQRGQGIGTEAFF. V usage is TRBV9 and J usage is TRBJ1-1; 9 bases align to TRBD1. Germline assignment: CDR1 SGDLS and CDR2 YYNGEE. With 4 bases clipped from V and 4 bases from J, the junction kept 11 bases outside the gene matches. This CDR3 is 16 amino acids long.

J is TRBJ2-7 and V is TRBV7-2; perhaps TRBD2 as D (7 bases). The CDR3 totals 14 residues. V lost 5 bases and J 7 bases, leaving 18 bases between the germline ends. The germline V gene has CDR1 SGHTA and CDR2 FQGNSA. The CDR3 sequence is CASSTWWGGEEQYF. CDR3 sequence (DNA): TGTGCCAGCAGCACATGGTGGGGGGGCGAAGAGCAGTACTTC.

This chain links TRBV27 with TRBJ1-2, with a possible D match to TRBD1 (5 bases). Trimming pared 5 bases from V and 4 bases from J, leaving 11 bases between. The germline V gene encodes CDR1 MNHEY and CDR2 SMNVEV (reference sequence). There are 13 residues in the CDR3. The CDR3 spells CASSLTGTYGYTF. CDR3 nucleotide sequence: TGTGCCAGCAGTCTAACGGGGACCTATGGCTACACCTTC.

The chain links TRBV7-9 to TRBJ1-3; D is uncertain. This CDR3 is 12 amino acids long. The V end was cut by 3 bases, the J end by 7 bases, with 7 bases between. Germline V gives CDR1 SEHNR, CDR2 FQNEAQ (reference sequence). DNA of the CDR3: TGTGCCAGCAGCTTTCTGGAGAACACCATATATTTT. It codes for CASSFLENTIYF.

The chain is built from TRBV19 and TRBJ2-7; 8 positions agree with TRBD2. V shed 4 bases and J 0 bases; nucleotides not matched to a gene: 8. This CDR3 comprises 16 residues. Germline CDR1 and CDR2: LNHDA and SQIVND (reference sequence). CDR3 protein: CASSTPGLGTSYEQYF. The CDR3 bases are TGTGCCAGTAGTACGCCGGGACTAGGGACCTCCTACGAGCAGTACTTC.

The chain couples TRBV7-9 to TRBJ2-7; no firm D call. This CDR3 is built from 12 residues. Trimming stripped 0 bases from V and 2 bases from J, with 2 bases between. Germline lookup yields CDR1 SEHNR and CDR2 FQNEAQ (reference sequence). CDR3 in DNA: TGTGCCAGCAGCTTAGCACCCTACGAGCAGTACTTC. This encodes CASSLAPYEQYF. The complete variable domain, with remaining parts taken from reference TRBV7-9 and TRBJ2-7, reads DTGVSQNPRHKITKRGQNVTFRCDPISEHNRLYWYRQTLGQGPEFLTYFQNEAQLEKSRLLSDRFSAERPKGSFSTLEIQRTEQGDSAMYLCASSLAPYEQYFGPGTRLTVT.

The CDR3 nucleotides are TGTGCCAGTAGTATTGGACAGGGGCGTTATGAAAAACTGTTTTTT. Protein product: CASSIGQGRYEKLFF. The V call is TRBV19, the J call TRBJ1-4; 9 nucleotides agree with TRBD1. The CDR3 length is 15 residues. CDR1 and CDR2 (germline): LNHDA, SQIVND (reference sequence). Trimming at V came to 3 bases and at J to 6 bases, leaving 5 bases not matched to a gene. Full variable domain (remainder filled in from reference TRBV19 and TRBJ1-4): DGGITQSPKYLFRKEGQNVTLSCEQNLNHDAMYWYRQDPGQGLRLIYYSQIVNDFQKGDIAEGYSVSREKKESFPLTVTSAQKNPTAFYLCASSIGQGRYEKLFFGSGTQLSVL.

A word on this clone: At the DNA level, this CDR3 is encoded by other sequences in the same sample as well. The V call is TRBV7-6, the J call TRBJ1-1, with D unclear. Trimming cost V 2 bases and J 8 bases, with 18 bases left between them. CDR3 length: 15 residues. The germline gives CDR1 SGHVS, CDR2 FNYEAQ. The CDR3 protein is CASSLMEGGGTEAFF. The CDR3 bases are TGTGCCAGCAGCTTAATGGAGGGTGGAGGCACCGAAGCTTTCTTT.

J is TRBJ2-1 and V is TRBV5-6, with a tentative D call TRBD2 (6 bases). The V end lost 4 bases, the J end lost 10 bases, and 12 bases lay between the germline ends. This CDR3 is 12 amino acids long. Germline assignment: CDR1 SGHDT and CDR2 YYEEEE. The CDR3 here is CASSAGTLEQFF. The CDR3 DNA is TGTGCCAGCAGCGCCGGGACTCTGGAGCAGTTCTTC.

In its sample, this clone was seen once. CDR3 amino acids: CASSLPTEGEKLFF. The DNA of the CDR3 is TGTGCCAGCAGCTTACCCACAGAGGGTGAAAAACTGTTTTTT. This chain uses TRBV7-9 with TRBJ1-4; no definite D call. The CDR3 consists of 14 residues. The V gene's germline CDR1 is SEHNR and CDR2 FQNEAQ (reference sequence). The V gene lost 2 bases and the J gene lost 7 bases, with 11 bases spanning the gap.